This T cell receptor (beta chain) was sequenced for a study of early T cells in non-severe SARS-CoV-2 infection. J was trimmed by 7 bases and V by 4 bases; bases with no gene match: 9. Germline CDR1 is LNHNV and CDR2 is YYDKDF (reference sequence). The CDR3 is 14 amino acids. The study, taken as a whole, reports: Matching results from VDJdb favored anti-spike CD8 responses, leaving private and CD4 specificities undetected.

Individually, cDNA molecules had unique molecular identifiers attached to them. TCRdb used MiXCR to reprocess the 5' RACE reads, holding one entry per CDR3 protein. The sample shows 100,000 to 120,000 distinct CDR3 sequences, roughly 12% of them seen only once. Of note for this clonotype: As yet, its antigen is unknown.

The sequencing used whole blood, collected at baseline. The source is an adult who was a healthcare worker with PCR-confirmed SARS-CoV-2 infection or an uninfected control (not recorded which). The chain uses TRBV15 and TRBJ2-7; 8 nucleotides agree with TRBD1. The CDR3 loop reads CATSKGTGMGEQYF. The CDR3 region has the DNA TGTGCCACCAGCAAGGGGACAGGAATGGGTGAGCAGTACTTC.